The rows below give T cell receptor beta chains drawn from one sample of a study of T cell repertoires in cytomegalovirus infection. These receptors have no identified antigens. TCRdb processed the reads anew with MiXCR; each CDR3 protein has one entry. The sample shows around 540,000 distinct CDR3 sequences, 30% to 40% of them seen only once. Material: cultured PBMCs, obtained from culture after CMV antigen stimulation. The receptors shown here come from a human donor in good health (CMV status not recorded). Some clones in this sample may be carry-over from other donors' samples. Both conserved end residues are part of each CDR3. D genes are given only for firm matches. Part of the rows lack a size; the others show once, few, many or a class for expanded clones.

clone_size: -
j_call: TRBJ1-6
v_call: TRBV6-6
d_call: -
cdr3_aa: CASRTRGSPLHF
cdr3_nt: TGTGCCAGCAGAACAAGAGGATCACCCCTCCACTTT

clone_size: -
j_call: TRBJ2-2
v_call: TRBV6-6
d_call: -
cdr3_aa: CASSGQSMLNTGELFF
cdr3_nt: TGTGCCAGCAGTGGACAGAGTATGTTGAACACCGGGGAGCTGTTTTTT

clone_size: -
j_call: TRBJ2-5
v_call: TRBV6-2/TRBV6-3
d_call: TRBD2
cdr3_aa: CASRPLAGVQKTQYF
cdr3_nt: TGTGCCAGCAGGCCCTTAGCGGGAGTCCAAAAGACCCAGTACTTC

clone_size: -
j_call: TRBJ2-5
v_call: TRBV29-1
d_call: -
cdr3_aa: CSVEKRGAGETQYF
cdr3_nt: TGCAGCGTTGAAAAGAGGGGGGCGGGGGAGACCCAGTACTTC

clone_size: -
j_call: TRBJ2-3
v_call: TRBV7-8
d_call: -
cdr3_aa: CASIGRRTDTQYF
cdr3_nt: TGTGCCAGCATCGGGAGAAGGACAGATACGCAGTATTTT

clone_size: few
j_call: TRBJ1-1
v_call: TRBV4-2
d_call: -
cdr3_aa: CASSQDRGAGNTEAFF
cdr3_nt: TGTGCCAGCAGCCAAGACAGGGGAGCAGGGAACACTGAAGCTTTCTTT

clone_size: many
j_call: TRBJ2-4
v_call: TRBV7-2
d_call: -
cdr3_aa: CASSSRGHIQYF
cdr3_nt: TGTGCCAGCAGCTCTAGAGGGCACATTCAGTACTTC

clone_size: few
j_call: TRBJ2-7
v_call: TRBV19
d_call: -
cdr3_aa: CASSRDTSYEQYF
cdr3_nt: TGTGCCAGTAGCAGAGACACATCCTACGAGCAGTACTTC

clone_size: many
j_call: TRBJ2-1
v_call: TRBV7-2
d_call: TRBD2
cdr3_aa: CASSLGTSGLNEQFF
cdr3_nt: TGTGCCAGCAGCCTGGGGACTAGCGGGCTCAATGAGCAGTTCTTC

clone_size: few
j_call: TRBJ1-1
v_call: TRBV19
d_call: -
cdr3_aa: CASSYDSGMRAFF
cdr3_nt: TGTGCCAGTTCCTATGACTCAGGGATGAGAGCTTTCTTT

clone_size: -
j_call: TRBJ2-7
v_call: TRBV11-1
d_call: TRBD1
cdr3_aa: CASSSPDRGFYEQYF
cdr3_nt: TGTGCCAGCAGCTCACCTGACAGGGGGTTCTACGAGCAGTACTTC

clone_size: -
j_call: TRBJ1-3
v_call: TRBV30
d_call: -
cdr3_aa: CAWSVPGTLGNTIYF
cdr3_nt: TGTGCCTGGAGTGTACCTGGGACACTTGGAAACACCATATATTTT

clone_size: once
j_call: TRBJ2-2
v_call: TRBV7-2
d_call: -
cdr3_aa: CASSRRGELFF
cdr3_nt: TGTGCCAGCAGCCGGAGGGGGGAGCTGTTTTTT

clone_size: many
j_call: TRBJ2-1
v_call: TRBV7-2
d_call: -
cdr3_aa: CAVDRGGKNEQFF
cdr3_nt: TGTGCCGTTGACCGGGGAGGTAAGAATGAGCAGTTCTTC

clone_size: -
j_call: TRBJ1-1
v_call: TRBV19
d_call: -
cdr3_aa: CASRGVLRNEAFF
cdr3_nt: TGTGCCAGCCGGGGGGTACTGAGAAATGAAGCTTTCTTT

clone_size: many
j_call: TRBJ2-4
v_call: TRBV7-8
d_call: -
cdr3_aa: CASSWPGRAGKNIQYF
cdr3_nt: TGTGCCAGCAGCTGGCCCGGCAGGGCGGGCAAAAACATTCAGTACTTC

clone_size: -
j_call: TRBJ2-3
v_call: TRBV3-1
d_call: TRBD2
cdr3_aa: CASSLRRTSGSWDTDTQYF
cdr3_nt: TGTGCCAGCAGCCTGCGTCGGACTAGCGGGAGTTGGGACACAGATACGCAGTATTTT

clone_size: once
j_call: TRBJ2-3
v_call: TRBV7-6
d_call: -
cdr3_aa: CASSLAGGMTDTQYF
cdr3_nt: TGTGCCAGCAGCTTAGCGGGGGGTATGACAGATACGCAGTATTTT

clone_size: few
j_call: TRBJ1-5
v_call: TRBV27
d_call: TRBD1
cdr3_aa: CASSRSGQGRQPQHF
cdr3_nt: TGTGCCAGCAGTCGATCGGGACAGGGACGGCAGCCCCAGCATTTT

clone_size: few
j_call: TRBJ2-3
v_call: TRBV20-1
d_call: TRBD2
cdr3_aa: CSARDPSGRAKDTQYF
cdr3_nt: TGCAGTGCTAGAGATCCTAGCGGGAGGGCCAAAGATACGCAGTATTTT

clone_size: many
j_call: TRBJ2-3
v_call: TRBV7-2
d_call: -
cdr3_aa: CASSRPRGGGLSTDTQYF
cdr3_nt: TGTGCCAGCAGCCGTCCTAGAGGGGGAGGCCTTAGCACAGATACGCAGTATTTT

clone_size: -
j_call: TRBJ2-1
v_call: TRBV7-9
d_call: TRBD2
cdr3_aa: CASSSPDGRAVDNEQFF
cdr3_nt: TGTGCCAGCAGCTCTCCAGACGGGAGGGCCGTCGACAATGAGCAGTTCTTC

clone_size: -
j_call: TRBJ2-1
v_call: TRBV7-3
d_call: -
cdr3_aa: CASSLETTIYNEQFF
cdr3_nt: TGTGCCAGCAGCCTAGAGACTACTATTTACAATGAGCAGTTCTTC

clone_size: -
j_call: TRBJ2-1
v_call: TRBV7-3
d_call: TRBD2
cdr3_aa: CASSPRTSAVNEQFF
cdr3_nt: TGTGCCAGCAGCCCGCGGACTAGCGCGGTCAATGAGCAGTTCTTC

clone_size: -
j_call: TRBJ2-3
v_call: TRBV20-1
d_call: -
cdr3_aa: CSAPRAGGTQYF
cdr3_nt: TGCAGTGCTCCCCGGGCCGGTGGTACGCAGTATTTT

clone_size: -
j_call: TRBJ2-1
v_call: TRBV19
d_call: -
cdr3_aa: CASSRRGALYNEQFF
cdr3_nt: TGTGCCAGTAGCAGGAGGGGGGCGCTTTACAATGAGCAGTTCTTC

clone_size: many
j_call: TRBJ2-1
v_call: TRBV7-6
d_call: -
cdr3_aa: CASSSRQGGEQFF
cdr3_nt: TGTGCCAGCAGCTCCCGACAGGGAGGTGAGCAGTTCTTC

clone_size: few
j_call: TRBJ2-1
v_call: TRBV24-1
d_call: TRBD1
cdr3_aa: CATSDRDSSSYNEQFF
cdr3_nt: TGTGCCACCAGTGACCGGGACAGCAGCTCCTACAATGAGCAGTTCTTC

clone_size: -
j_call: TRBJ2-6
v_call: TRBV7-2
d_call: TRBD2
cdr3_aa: CASSPDPGLARSGANVLTF
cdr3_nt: TGTGCCAGCAGCCCGGACCCGGGACTAGCGCGCTCTGGGGCCAACGTCCTGACTTTC